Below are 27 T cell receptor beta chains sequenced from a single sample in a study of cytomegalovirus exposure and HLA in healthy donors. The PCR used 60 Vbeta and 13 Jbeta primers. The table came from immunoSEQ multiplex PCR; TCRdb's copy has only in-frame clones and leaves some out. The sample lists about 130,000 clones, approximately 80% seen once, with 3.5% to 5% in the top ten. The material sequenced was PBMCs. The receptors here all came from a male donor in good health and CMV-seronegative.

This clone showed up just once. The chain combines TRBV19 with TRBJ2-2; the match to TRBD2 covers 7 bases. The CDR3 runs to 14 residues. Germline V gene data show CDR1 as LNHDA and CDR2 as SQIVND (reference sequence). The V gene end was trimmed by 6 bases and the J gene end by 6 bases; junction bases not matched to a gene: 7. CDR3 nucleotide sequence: TGTGCCAGTAGCCCGGGAGGTTACGCCGGGGAGCTGTTTTTT. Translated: CASSPGGYAGELFF.

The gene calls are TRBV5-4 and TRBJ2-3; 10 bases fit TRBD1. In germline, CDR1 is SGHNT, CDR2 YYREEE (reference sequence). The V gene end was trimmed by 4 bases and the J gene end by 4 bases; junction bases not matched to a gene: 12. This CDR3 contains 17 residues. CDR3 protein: CASSEGGGTGVSDTQYF. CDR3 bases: TGTGCCAGCAGCGAGGGGGGCGGGACAGGGGTCTCAGATACGCAGTATTTT.

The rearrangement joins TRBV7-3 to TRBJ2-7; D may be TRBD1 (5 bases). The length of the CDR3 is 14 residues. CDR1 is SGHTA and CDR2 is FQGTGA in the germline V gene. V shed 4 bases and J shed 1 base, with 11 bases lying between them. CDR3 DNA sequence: TGTGCCAGCAGCTACCGGACACTTTCCTACGAGCAGTACTTC. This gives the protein CASSYRTLSYEQYF. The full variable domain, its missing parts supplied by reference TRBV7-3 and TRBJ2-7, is GAGVSQTPSNKVTEKGKYVELRCDPISGHTALYWYRQSLGQGPEFLIYFQGTGAADDSGLPNDRFFAVRPEGSVSTLKIQRTERGDSAVYLCASSYRTLSYEQYFGPGTRLTVT.

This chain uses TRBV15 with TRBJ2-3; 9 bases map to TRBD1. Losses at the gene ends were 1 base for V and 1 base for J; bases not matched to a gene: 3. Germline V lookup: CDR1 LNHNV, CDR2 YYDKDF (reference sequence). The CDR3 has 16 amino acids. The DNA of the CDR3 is TGTGCCACCAGCAGAGCGGGACAGGGAGGCACAGATACGCAGTATTTT. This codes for CATSRAGQGGTDTQYF.

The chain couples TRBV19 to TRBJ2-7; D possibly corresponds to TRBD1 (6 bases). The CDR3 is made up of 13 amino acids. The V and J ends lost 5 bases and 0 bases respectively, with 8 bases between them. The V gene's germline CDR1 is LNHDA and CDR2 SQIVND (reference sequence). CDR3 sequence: CASSSTGSYEQYF. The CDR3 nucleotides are TGTGCCAGTAGTTCGACAGGCTCCTACGAGCAGTACTTC.

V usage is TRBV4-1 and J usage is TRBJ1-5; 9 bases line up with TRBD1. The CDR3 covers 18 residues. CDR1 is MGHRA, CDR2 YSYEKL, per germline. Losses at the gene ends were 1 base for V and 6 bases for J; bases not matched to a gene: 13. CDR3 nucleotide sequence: TGCGCCAGCAGCCAAGCCCCGGACAGGGGCCGATCACCTCAGCCCCAGCATTTT. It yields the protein CASSQAPDRGRSPQPQHF.

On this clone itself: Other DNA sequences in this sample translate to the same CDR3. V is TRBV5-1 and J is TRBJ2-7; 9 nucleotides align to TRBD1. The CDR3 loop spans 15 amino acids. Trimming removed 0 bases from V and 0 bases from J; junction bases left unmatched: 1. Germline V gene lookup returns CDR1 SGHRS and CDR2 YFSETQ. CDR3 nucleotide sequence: TGCGCCAGCAGCTTGGCGGACAGGGGCTCCTACGAGCAGTACTTC. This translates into CASSLADRGSYEQYF.

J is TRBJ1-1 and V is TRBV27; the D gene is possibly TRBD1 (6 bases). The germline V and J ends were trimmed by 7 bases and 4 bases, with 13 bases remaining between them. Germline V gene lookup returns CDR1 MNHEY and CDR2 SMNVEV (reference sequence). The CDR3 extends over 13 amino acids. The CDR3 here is CASTNTGSTEAFF. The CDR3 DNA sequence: TGTGCCAGCACCAACACAGGGTCCACTGAAGCTTTCTTT.

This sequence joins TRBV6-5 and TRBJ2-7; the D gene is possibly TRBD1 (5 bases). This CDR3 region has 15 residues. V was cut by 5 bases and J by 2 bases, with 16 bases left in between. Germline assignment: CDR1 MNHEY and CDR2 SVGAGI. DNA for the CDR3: TGTGCCAGCAGTCACTGGCAGGGTAATACCTACGAGCAGTACTTC. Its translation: CASSHWQGNTYEQYF.

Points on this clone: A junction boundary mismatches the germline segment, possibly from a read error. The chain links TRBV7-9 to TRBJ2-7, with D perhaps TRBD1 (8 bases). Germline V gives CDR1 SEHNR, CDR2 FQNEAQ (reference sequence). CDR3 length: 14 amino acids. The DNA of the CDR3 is TGTTCCAGCAGCTTCGGACAGGGAGGGGACGAGCAGTACTTC. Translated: CSSSFGQGGDEQYF.

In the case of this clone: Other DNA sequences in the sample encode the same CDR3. This CDR3 is CASRRPSSGGASETQYF. In DNA form, the CDR3 reads TGTGCCAGTAGGCGTCCCTCTAGCGGGGGGGCGTCAGAGACCCAGTACTTC. The chain is built from TRBV7-8 and TRBJ2-5; TRBD2 matches at 12 bases. V shed 9 bases and J 4 bases; nucleotides not matched to a gene: 15. The germline V gene encodes CDR1 SGHVS and CDR2 FQNEAQ. This CDR3 region has 17 residues.

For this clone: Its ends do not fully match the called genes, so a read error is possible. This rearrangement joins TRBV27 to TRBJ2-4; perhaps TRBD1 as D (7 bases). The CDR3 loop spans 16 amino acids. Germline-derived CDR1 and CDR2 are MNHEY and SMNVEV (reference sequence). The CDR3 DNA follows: TGTGCCAGCAGTCTAATCCAGGGGGGTAGCAAAAACAGTCAGTACTTC. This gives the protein CASSLIQGGSKNSQYF.

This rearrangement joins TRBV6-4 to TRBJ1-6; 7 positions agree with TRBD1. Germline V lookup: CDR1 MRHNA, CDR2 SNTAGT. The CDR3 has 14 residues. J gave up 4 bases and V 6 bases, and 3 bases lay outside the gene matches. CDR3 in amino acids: CASSRDRYNSPLHF. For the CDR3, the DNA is TGTGCCAGCAGCCGGGACAGATATAATTCACCCCTCCACTTT.

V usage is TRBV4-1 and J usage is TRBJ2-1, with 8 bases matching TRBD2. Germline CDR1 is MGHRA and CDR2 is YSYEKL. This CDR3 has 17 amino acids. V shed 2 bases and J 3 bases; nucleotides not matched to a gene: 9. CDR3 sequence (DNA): TGCGCCAGCAGCCAAAGGGCATTAGCGGGGAACTACAATGAGCAGTTCTTC. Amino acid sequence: CASSQRALAGNYNEQFF.

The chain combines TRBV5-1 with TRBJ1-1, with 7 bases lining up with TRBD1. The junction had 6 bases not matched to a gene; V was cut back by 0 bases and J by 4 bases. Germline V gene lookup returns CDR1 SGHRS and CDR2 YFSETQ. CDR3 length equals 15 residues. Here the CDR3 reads CASSLEGTAGTEAFF. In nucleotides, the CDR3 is TGCGCCAGCAGCTTGGAGGGGACAGCAGGCACTGAAGCTTTCTTT. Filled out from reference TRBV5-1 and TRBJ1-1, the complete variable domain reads KAGVTQTPRYLIKTRGQQVTLSCSPISGHRSVSWYQQTPGQGLQFLFEYFSETQRNKGNFPGRFSGRQFSNSRSEMNVSTLELGDSALYLCASSLEGTAGTEAFFGQGTRLTVV.

CDR3: CASSPTSGRGETQYF. CDR3 DNA: TGTGCCAGCAGCCCGACTAGCGGGAGGGGGGAGACCCAGTACTTC. The chain links TRBV5-5 to TRBJ2-5, with 14 bases matching TRBD2. Germline values: CDR1 SGHKS, CDR2 YYEKEE (reference sequence). With V trimmed by 4 bases and J by 5 bases, 4 bases remained unmatched. This CDR3 comprises 15 residues.

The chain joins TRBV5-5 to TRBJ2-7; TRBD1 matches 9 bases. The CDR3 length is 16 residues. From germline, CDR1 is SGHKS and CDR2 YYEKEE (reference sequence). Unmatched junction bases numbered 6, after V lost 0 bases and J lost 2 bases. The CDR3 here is CASSLDRDRVPYEQYF. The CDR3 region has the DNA TGTGCCAGCAGCTTGGACCGGGACAGGGTACCCTACGAGCAGTACTTC.

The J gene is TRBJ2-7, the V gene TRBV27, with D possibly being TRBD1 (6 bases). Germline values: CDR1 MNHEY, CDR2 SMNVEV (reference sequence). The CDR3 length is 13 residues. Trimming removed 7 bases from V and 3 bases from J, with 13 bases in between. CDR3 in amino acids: CASNGTPDYEQYF. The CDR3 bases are TGTGCCAGCAACGGGACACCAGACTACGAGCAGTACTTC.

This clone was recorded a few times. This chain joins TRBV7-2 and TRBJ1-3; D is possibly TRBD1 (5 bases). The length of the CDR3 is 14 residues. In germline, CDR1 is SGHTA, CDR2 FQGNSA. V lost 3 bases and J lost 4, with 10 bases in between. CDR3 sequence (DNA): TGTGCCAGCAGCTTCCCAGGGCGCGGAAACACCATATATTTT. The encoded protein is CASSFPGRGNTIYF.

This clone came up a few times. Here the CDR3 reads CASSLQGEQYF. Written as DNA, the CDR3 is TGTGCCAGCAGTTTACAGGGCGAGCAGTACTTC. The chain uses TRBV27 and TRBJ2-7; a weak D match, TRBD1 (5 bases). The CDR3 consists of 11 residues. CDR1 and CDR2 from the germline V gene are MNHEY and SMNVEV (reference sequence). V was trimmed by 2 bases and J by 6 bases, leaving 5 bases between them.

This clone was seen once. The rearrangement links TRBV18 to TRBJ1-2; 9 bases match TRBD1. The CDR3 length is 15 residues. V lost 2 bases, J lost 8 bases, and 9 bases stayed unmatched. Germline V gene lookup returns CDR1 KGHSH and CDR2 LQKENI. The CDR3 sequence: CASSPTGTGQEGYTF. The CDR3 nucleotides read TGTGCCAGCTCACCAACCGGGACAGGGCAGGAGGGCTACACCTTC. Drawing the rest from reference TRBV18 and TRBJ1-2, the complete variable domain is NAGVMQNPRHLVRRRGQEARLRCSPMKGHSHVYWYRQLPEEGLKFMVYLQKENIIDESGMPKERFSAEFPKEGPSILRIQQVVRGDSAAYFCASSPTGTGQEGYTFGSGTRLTVV.

The CDR3 coding sequence is TGTGCCAGCAGCCTAGACCGCTCTGGGGCCAACGTCCTGACTTTC. Its protein product is CASSLDRSGANVLTF. The V gene is TRBV7-3, the J gene TRBJ2-6; D remains ambiguous. Trimming took 5 bases from V and 0 from J, leaving 8 bases between them. The CDR3 is 15 amino acids. In germline, CDR1 is SGHTA, CDR2 FQGTGA.

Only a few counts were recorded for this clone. The CDR3 nucleotides read TGTGCCATCAGTGCTAGCGGAGACTACAATGAGCAGTTCTTC. Translated, it gives CAISASGDYNEQFF. The chain is built from TRBV10-3 and TRBJ2-1; 7 positions match TRBD2. CDR1 is ENHRY and CDR2 is SYGVKD in the germline V gene. Unmatched junction bases numbered 3, after V lost 4 bases and J lost 3 bases. CDR3 length: 14 residues.

CDR3 residues: CASSFRRGLGELFF. The CDR3 DNA is TGTGCCAGCAGTTTTCGGAGGGGTCTGGGGGAGCTGTTTTTT. The V call is TRBV6-6, the J call TRBJ2-2; a weak D match, TRBD2 (6 bases). The CDR3 spans 14 residues. With 4 bases removed from V and 8 bases from J, the gap between germline ends came to 14 bases. In germline, CDR1 is MNHNY, CDR2 SVGAGI (reference sequence).

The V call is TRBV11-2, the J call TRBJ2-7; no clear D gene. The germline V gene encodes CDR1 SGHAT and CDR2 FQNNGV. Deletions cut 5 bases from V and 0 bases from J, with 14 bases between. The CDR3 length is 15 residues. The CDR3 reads CASSPTSTFSYEQYF. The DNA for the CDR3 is TGTGCCAGCAGCCCCACTTCTACTTTCTCCTACGAGCAGTACTTC.

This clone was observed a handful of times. The CDR3: CASRPSGATGELFF. The CDR3, as DNA: TGTGCCAGCAGACCTAGCGGGGCCACCGGGGAGCTGTTTTTT. The rearrangement links TRBV7-3 to TRBJ2-2; 9 bases are shared with TRBD2. The CDR3 contains 14 residues. The trim removed 6 bases at V and 4 bases at J, leaving 3 bases unmatched. Germline CDR1 reads SGHTA; CDR2 reads FQGTGA.

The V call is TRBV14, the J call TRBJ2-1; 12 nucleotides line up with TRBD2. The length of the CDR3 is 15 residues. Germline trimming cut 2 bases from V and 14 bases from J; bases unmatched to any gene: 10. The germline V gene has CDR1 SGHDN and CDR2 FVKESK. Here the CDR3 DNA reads TGTGCCAGCAGCCAACTCTCTCTAGCGGGAGGGCCCAAGTTCTTC. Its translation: CASSQLSLAGGPKFF.